A selection of T cell receptor beta chains follows, all from one sample in a study of T-cell memory formation after mild COVID-19. Via MiXCR, TCRdb re-called the 5' RACE reads, giving one row per CDR3 protein. The sample includes 450,000 to 700,000 distinct CDR3 sequences, more than 15% of them seen just once. The sequenced sample consisted of PBMCs or a T cell subset sorted from them (not recorded which). Every receptor here comes from an adult woman who had mild COVID-19 (a few samples of this study predate the infection). Cell type and time point are not known. CDR3s include the opening cysteine and the closing phenylalanine or tryptophan. A D gene is named only where the DNA matches it firmly. Size values are once, few and many counts, or a class for expanded clones, and some rows have none.

j_gene,d_gene,abundance,v_gene,CDR3aa,CDR3nt
TRBJ2-7,.,.,TRBV4-1,CASSQVQGPTYEQYF,TGCGCCAGCAGCCAAGTTCAGGGACCCACCTACGAGCAGTACTTC
TRBJ2-2,.,few,TRBV24-1,CATSKQDGELFF,TGTGCCACCAGTAAGCAGGACGGGGAGCTGTTTTTT
TRBJ1-1,.,.,TRBV3-1,CASSQVRGMTEAFF,TGTGCCAGCAGCCAAGTCCGGGGGATGACTGAAGCTTTCTTT
TRBJ2-3,TRBD2,.,TRBV9,CASSETSSPFPGADTQYF,TGTGCCAGCAGCGAGACTAGCAGCCCTTTCCCGGGGGCAGATACGCAGTATTTT
TRBJ2-1,.,.,TRBV5-1,CASSLDGGPSYNEQFF,TGCGCCAGCAGCTTGGACGGCGGGCCCTCCTACAATGAGCAGTTCTTC
TRBJ2-1,.,.,TRBV5-1,CASKADWSTFEQFF,TGCGCCAGCAAGGCCGATTGGTCCACCTTTGAGCAGTTCTTC
TRBJ2-3,.,.,TRBV5-1,CASSLASFTAHTDTQYF,TGCGCCAGCAGCTTGGCCAGTTTTACGGCCCACACAGATACGCAGTATTTT
TRBJ2-4,.,.,TRBV27,CASRRGAGIKNIQYF,TGTGCCAGCAGACGGGGGGCGGGAATCAAAAACATTCAGTACTTC
TRBJ2-1,.,.,TRBV5-5,CASSLGFWGGDEQFF,TGTGCCAGCAGCTTGGGGTTTTGGGGCGGCGATGAGCAGTTCTTC
TRBJ1-1,.,few,TRBV3-1,CASSQDHLNTEAFF,TGTGCCAGCAGCCAAGATCATCTGAACACTGAAGCTTTCTTT
TRBJ1-4,TRBD1,.,TRBV7-2,CASSLEGTGREKLFF,TGTGCCAGCAGCTTAGAGGGGACAGGGCGTGAAAAACTGTTTTTT
TRBJ2-1,TRBD1,.,TRBV11-2,CASSEFRDRGSREQFF,TGTGCCAGCAGCGAATTCCGGGACAGGGGATCGAGAGAGCAGTTCTTC
TRBJ1-2,.,.,TRBV4-2,CASSQDYTGAGYGYTF,TGTGCCAGCAGCCAAGATTATACGGGGGCAGGTTATGGCTACACCTTC
TRBJ1-2,TRBD1,.,TRBV12-3/TRBV12-4,CASSRGQGGYTF,TGTGCCAGCAGCCGGGGACAGGGTGGCTACACCTTC
TRBJ2-7,.,few,TRBV13,CASSLIDSPEGGEQYF,TGTGCCAGCAGCTTGATAGACAGCCCCGAAGGTGGCGAGCAGTACTTC
TRBJ1-5,.,.,TRBV7-2,CASSLDSHNQPQHF,TGTGCCAGCAGCTTAGACAGCCACAATCAGCCCCAGCATTTT
TRBJ1-5,.,.,TRBV20-1,CSAKSQPQHF,TGCAGTGCTAAGAGTCAGCCCCAGCATTTT
TRBJ1-5,.,few,TRBV7-2,CASSSSLSPNQPQHF,TGTGCCAGCAGCTCGAGTCTTTCTCCGAATCAGCCCCAGCATTTT
TRBJ1-1,.,.,TRBV2,CASCDSNTEAFF,TGTGCCAGCTGCGACAGTAACACTGAAGCTTTCTTT
TRBJ2-3,TRBD1,few,TRBV7-9,CASSLRDSDTDTQYF,TGTGCCAGCAGCCTCCGGGACAGCGATACAGATACGCAGTATTTT
TRBJ1-2,.,.,TRBV20-1,CSARDTGLGYTF,TGCAGTGCTAGAGATACAGGGCTAGGCTACACCTTC
TRBJ2-1,TRBD2,.,TRBV4-3,CASSQDHSGEYNEQFF,TGCGCCAGCAGCCAAGATCACAGCGGGGAATACAATGAGCAGTTCTTC
TRBJ1-2,.,few,TRBV20-1,CSARDTTGFNYGYTF,TGCAGTGCTAGAGACACCACGGGGTTTAACTATGGCTACACCTTC
TRBJ2-7,.,.,TRBV5-5,CASSLELGRSYEQYF,TGTGCCAGCAGCTTGGAGCTGGGGCGGTCCTACGAGCAGTACTTC
TRBJ1-1,.,.,TRBV19,CASSISSVGGTEAFF,TGTGCCAGTAGTATCTCATCGGTTGGGGGGACTGAAGCTTTCTTT
TRBJ2-5,.,.,TRBV7-9,CAIQGQETQYF,TGTGCCATCCAAGGGCAAGAGACCCAGTACTTC
TRBJ2-1,TRBD1,many,TRBV7-9,CASSPTGQGYTEQFF,TGTGCCAGCAGCCCTACGGGACAGGGCTACACTGAGCAGTTCTTC
TRBJ2-7,TRBD1,few,TRBV19,CASSTPLDRGHSYEQYF,TGTGCCAGTAGTACCCCCCTTGACAGGGGGCACTCCTACGAGCAGTACTTC
TRBJ2-1,TRBD2,.,TRBV7-2,CASSLRPSGFNEQFF,TGTGCCAGCAGCTTGAGGCCTAGCGGGTTCAATGAGCAGTTCTTC
TRBJ2-1,.,many,TRBV9,CASSGATGNEQFF,TGTGCCAGCAGCGGGGCCACCGGCAATGAGCAGTTCTTC
TRBJ2-5,TRBD1,.,TRBV7-2,CASSSYPGTGQETQYF,TGTGCCAGCAGCTCCTACCCAGGGACAGGCCAAGAGACCCAGTACTTC
TRBJ1-1,.,.,TRBV5-1,CASSLGRGSTTEAFF,TGCGCCAGCAGCTTGGGGCGGGGATCAACCACTGAAGCTTTCTTT
TRBJ2-1,TRBD2,few,TRBV7-3,CASSSSGSIGNEQFF,TGTGCCAGCAGCTCTAGCGGGAGTATCGGTAATGAGCAGTTCTTC
TRBJ2-4,TRBD1,.,TRBV30,CAWSEGTGKNIQYF,TGTGCCTGGAGTGAGGGGACAGGGAAAAACATTCAGTACTTC
TRBJ2-7,TRBD2,.,TRBV7-8,CASSLGTERGYEQYF,TGTGCCAGCAGCTTAGGGACCGAGCGGGGCTACGAGCAGTACTTC